What follows are 20 T cell receptor beta chains derived from one specimen sequenced in a study of cytomegalovirus exposure and HLA in healthy donors. PCR employed 60 Vbeta and 13 Jbeta primers. The method was immunoSEQ multiplex PCR; TCRdb's version includes in-frame clones alone and lacks a portion of them. Of 200,000 to 250,000 clones in the sample, approximately 80% were seen once. Sequenced: PBMCs. These receptors originate from a girl aged 5 to 17 in good health and CMV-seronegative.

The genes are TRBV19 and TRBJ1-1; D is uncertain. The germline gives CDR1 LNHDA, CDR2 SQIVND (reference sequence). The CDR3 is 15 residues long. Trimming cost V 6 bases and J 3 bases, with 17 bases left between them. In DNA form, the CDR3 reads TGTGCCAGTAGATCGTCGGGTAACTGGGACACTGAAGCTTTCTTT. It yields the protein CASRSSGNWDTEAFF.

This clone is a singleton in its sample. The V gene is TRBV7-9, the J gene TRBJ2-3; D possibly corresponds to TRBD1 (7 bases). Germline V gene data show CDR1 as SEHNR and CDR2 as FQNEAQ (reference sequence). Trimming removed 0 bases from V and 4 bases from J, with 11 bases in between. CDR3 length: 15 amino acids. DNA for the CDR3: TGTGCCAGCAGCTTAGCGGCCAGGGGGGCAGATACGCAGTATTTT. Translating it yields CASSLAARGADTQYF.

CDR3 sequence: CASSKRQGRTGELFF. The DNA of the CDR3 is TGTGCCAGCAGCAAAAGACAGGGTCGGACCGGGGAGCTGTTTTTT. The chain joins TRBV5-4 to TRBJ2-2, with TRBD1 matching over 7 bases. The CDR3 consists of 15 residues. Germline-derived CDR1 and CDR2 are SGHNT and YYREEE (reference sequence). Unmatched junction bases numbered 8, after V lost 4 bases and J lost 5 bases.

The J gene is TRBJ2-3, the V gene TRBV5-6; D is undetermined. With 6 bases removed from V and 6 bases from J, the gap between germline ends came to 11 bases. The length of the CDR3 is 12 residues. CDR1 and CDR2 from the germline V gene are SGHDT and YYEEEE. The CDR3 loop is CASTSFGDTQYF. Written as DNA, the CDR3 is TGTGCCAGCACCTCATTCGGGGATACGCAGTATTTT.

The V and J genes are TRBV9 and TRBJ1-1; D gene unclear. CDR3 size: 15 residues. CDR1 is SGDLS, CDR2 YYNGEE, per germline. Trimming pared 1 base from V and 3 bases from J, leaving 13 bases between. The DNA of the CDR3 is TGTGCCAGCAGCGTAACGACGGGAAGGGACACTGAAGCTTTCTTT. It is translated as CASSVTTGRDTEAFF. The full variable domain, completed using reference TRBV9 and TRBJ1-1, is DSGVTQTPKHLITATGQRVTLRCSPRSGDLSVYWYQQSLDQGLQFLIQYYNGEERAKGNILERFSAQQFPDLHSELNLSSLELGDSALYFCASSVTTGRDTEAFFGQGTRLTVV.

V gene TRBV7-9 combines with J gene TRBJ2-5; TRBD2 might be the D (6 bases). Per the germline V gene, CDR1 is SEHNR and CDR2 is FQNEAQ (reference sequence). The CDR3 sequence is 12 residues long. The germline V and J ends were trimmed by 5 bases and 7 bases, with 11 bases remaining between them. CDR3 amino acids: CASSDRDSTQYF. The CDR3 bases are TGTGCCAGCAGCGACCGGGACTCGACCCAGTACTTC. Looking up the rest from reference TRBV7-9 and TRBJ2-5 gives the full variable domain: DTGVSQNPRHKITKRGQNVTFRCDPISEHNRLYWYRQTLGQGPEFLTYFQNEAQLEKSRLLSDRFSAERPKGSFSTLEIQRTEQGDSAMYLCASSDRDSTQYFGPGTRLLVL.

V and J are TRBV5-8 and TRBJ1-5, with 10 bases lining up with TRBD1. This CDR3 spans 16 amino acids. Trimming removed 4 bases from V and 2 bases from J; junction bases left unmatched: 6. Germline V gives CDR1 SGHTS, CDR2 YDEGEE. CDR3 in amino acids: CASSHRTGGGNQPQHF. CDR3 DNA: TGTGCCAGCAGCCATAGGACAGGGGGTGGCAATCAGCCCCAGCATTTT.

This rearrangement joins TRBV6-6 to TRBJ1-1, with 7 bases that match TRBD1. Germline assignment: CDR1 MNHNY and CDR2 SVGAGI (reference sequence). V trimming: 2 bases; J trimming: 3 bases; junction bases outside the gene matches: 6. CDR3 length: 15 residues. For the CDR3, the DNA is TGTGCCAGCAGTTACGGCGGGACAGTTCACACTGAAGCTTTCTTT. It specifies CASSYGGTVHTEAFF.

This clone was seen more than once but under ten times. The J gene is TRBJ1-1, the V gene TRBV5-1; D might be TRBD1 (6 bases). Trimming took 1 base from V and 0 from J, leaving 7 bases between them. This CDR3 spans 14 amino acids. The germline V gene encodes CDR1 SGHRS and CDR2 YFSETQ. The CDR3 coding sequence is TGCGCCAGCAGCTTGACAGGGATGAACACTGAAGCTTTCTTT. Amino acids: CASSLTGMNTEAFF.

The table lists this clone with a few counts. V gene TRBV29-1 combines with J gene TRBJ1-1; D possibly corresponds to TRBD1 (5 bases). Looked up from germline, CDR1 is SQVTM and CDR2 is ANQGSEA. This CDR3 comprises 13 residues. V dropped 5 bases and J dropped 1 base, with 11 bases sitting between them. CDR3 nucleotides: TGCAGCGTTCACAGGCTATCGAACACTGAAGCTTTCTTT. Translation gives CSVHRLSNTEAFF.

The V and J genes are TRBV29-1 and TRBJ2-3, with D possibly matching TRBD2 (6 bases). The CDR3 is 15 amino acids. Germline loops: CDR1 SQVTM, CDR2 ANQGSEA. V lost 1 base to trimming and J lost 0 bases, with 11 bases between them. CDR3 loop: CSVEGSGTSTDTQYF. In DNA, the CDR3 is TGCAGCGTTGAAGGGTCCGGGACTAGCACAGATACGCAGTATTTT.

The rearrangement uses TRBV10-3 and TRBJ2-3, with D possibly TRBD1 on 6 matching bases. Deletions cut 2 bases from V and 6 bases from J, with 27 bases between. Germline V gene sequence: CDR1 ENHRY, CDR2 SYGVKD. This CDR3 contains 19 residues. Written as DNA, the CDR3 is TGTGCCATCAGTGAGAATCGGGGCACAGGGATACGTCGAGTCGATACGCAGTATTTT. Protein: CAISENRGTGIRRVDTQYF.

The chain has TRBV30 and TRBJ1-1; no clear D. The CDR3 runs 12 residues. Trimming pared 0 bases from V and 5 bases from J, leaving 7 bases between. Germline V gene sequence: CDR1 GTSNPN, CDR2 SVGIG (reference sequence). The CDR3 sequence is CAWSVRVTEAFF. In DNA, the CDR3 is TGTGCCTGGAGTGTACGGGTTACTGAAGCTTTCTTT. The variable domain in full, with the rest retrieved from reference TRBV30 and TRBJ1-1, is SQTIHQWPATLVQPVGSPLSLECTVEGTSNPNLYWYRQAAGRGLQLLFYSVGIGQISSEVPQNLSASRPQDRQFILSSKKLLLSDSGFYLCAWSVRVTEAFFGQGTRLTVV.

The chain links TRBV28 to TRBJ2-2; 12 bases line up with TRBD1. The germline CDR1 and CDR2 sequences are MDHEN and SYDVKM. The CDR3 sequence is 18 residues long. Losses at the gene ends were 4 bases for V and 6 bases for J; bases not matched to a gene: 12. The CDR3: CASSSPGQGAILAGELFF. The CDR3 nucleotides are TGTGCCAGCAGTTCACCGGGACAGGGGGCGATTTTAGCCGGGGAGCTGTTTTTT. Supplemented by reference TRBV28 and TRBJ2-2, the full variable domain reads DVKVTQSSRYLVKRTGEKVFLECVQDMDHENMFWYRQDPGLGLRLIYFSYDVKMKEKGDIPEGYSVSREKKERFSLILESASTNQTSMYLCASSSPGQGAILAGELFFGEGSRLTVL.

The chain employs TRBV6-6 and TRBJ1-5, with 7 bases lining up with TRBD1. Trimming took 10 bases from V and 7 from J; bases not matched to a gene: 13. The CDR3 has 14 residues. Germline V gene data show CDR1 as MNHNY and CDR2 as SVGAGI (reference sequence). The CDR3 DNA sequence: TGTGCCACATCGGAAACGACAGGGATCCAGCCCCAGCATTTT. Residues: CATSETTGIQPQHF.

Only a few counts were recorded for this clone. This rearrangement joins TRBV18 to TRBJ1-5; weak D call: TRBD1 (5 bases). Germline V gives CDR1 KGHSH, CDR2 LQKENI. This CDR3 is built from 14 residues. The V gene lost 2 bases and the J gene lost 2 bases, with 7 bases spanning the gap. For the CDR3, the DNA is TGTGCCAGCTCACCAGCGACAGGCAATCAGCCCCAGCATTTT. Encoded protein: CASSPATGNQPQHF.

The chain recombines TRBV20-1 with TRBJ2-7; a possible D gene is TRBD2 (5 bases). V lost 5 bases to trimming and J lost 3 bases, with 5 bases between them. Germline-derived CDR1 and CDR2 are DFQATT and SNEGSKA (reference sequence). This CDR3 is 10 amino acids long. DNA of the CDR3: TGCAGTGCTGGACTCTACGAGCAGTACTTC. Its translation is CSAGLYEQYF.

This chain uses TRBV5-6 with TRBJ2-5; no clear D gene. CDR3 length: 13 amino acids. V was shortened by 1 base and J by 2 bases, with 6 bases between the two germline ends. The V gene's germline CDR1 is SGHDT and CDR2 YYEEEE. The CDR3 sequence: CASSLMAQETQYF. Written as DNA, the CDR3 is TGTGCCAGCAGCTTGATGGCACAAGAGACCCAGTACTTC.

This chain links TRBV11-3 with TRBJ2-1, with 7 positions matching TRBD1. CDR1 is SGHNT, CDR2 YENEEA, per germline. The CDR3 contains 13 residues. V shed 0 bases and J 10 bases; nucleotides not matched to a gene: 3. DNA of the CDR3: TGTGCCAGCAGCTTAGATAGGGGGCACGAGCAGTTCTTC. Encoded protein: CASSLDRGHEQFF.

This chain uses TRBV28 with TRBJ2-7; TRBD2 agrees at 15 bases. The CDR3 spans 17 residues. Germline loops: CDR1 MDHEN, CDR2 SYDVKM. The V segment lost 3 bases and the J segment 4 bases; nucleotides outside the gene matches: 7. Here the CDR3 reads CASSFNPGLAGGYEQYF. The DNA of the CDR3 is TGTGCCAGCAGTTTTAACCCTGGACTAGCGGGGGGGTACGAGCAGTACTTC.